A single sample gave rise to the 8 T cell receptor beta chains below, sequenced in a study of cytotoxic CD8 clonotypes in ibrutinib-treated CLL. Measured with immunoSEQ multiplex PCR; TCRdb has only the in-frame clones, and not every one. The table records over 95,000 clones, under 70% of them present only once. Sequenced material: PBMCs, taken after 24 months of ibrutinib treatment. The receptors originated from a human donor with chronic lymphocytic leukemia.

The gene calls are TRBV5-1 and TRBJ2-1; D gene unclear. The V gene's germline CDR1 is SGHRS and CDR2 YFSETQ. Trimming removed 1 base at V and 5 bases at J, with 7 bases between. The CDR3 extends over 13 amino acids. The CDR3 region has the DNA TGCGCCAGCAGCTTGAACCGGAACAATGAGCAGTTCTTC. This translates into CASSLNRNNEQFF.

The chain carries TRBV30 and TRBJ2-3, with 9 bases fitting TRBD1. Per the germline V gene, CDR1 is GTSNPN and CDR2 is SVGIG (reference sequence). The CDR3 length is 16 residues. V lost 0 bases and J lost 0; bases outside the gene matches: 4. The CDR3 region is CAWSVGQGSSTDTQYF. The CDR3 DNA reads as TGTGCCTGGAGTGTGGGACAGGGATCTAGCACAGATACGCAGTATTTT.

The DNA for the CDR3 is TGTGCCAGCAGCGTAGGGGCAGGTTCTCCCCACCAAGAGACCCAGTACTTC. Its translation is CASSVGAGSPHQETQYF. This chain connects TRBV9 to TRBJ2-5; no clear D. Germline CDR1 reads SGDLS; CDR2 reads YYNGEE. The CDR3 sequence is 17 residues long. The V end lost 0 bases, the J end lost 0 bases, and 15 bases lay between the germline ends.

This chain connects TRBV29-1 to TRBJ2-3; D is ambiguous. The CDR3 has 10 amino acids. Looked up from germline, CDR1 is SQVTM and CDR2 is ANQGSEA. The V end was cut by 8 bases, the J end by 3 bases, with 6 bases between. The CDR3 DNA reads as TGCAGCACAAATACAGATACGCAGTATTTT. Protein sequence: CSTNTDTQYF.

This clone has just a few counts. The rearrangement joins TRBV2 to TRBJ2-7, with 7 bases lining up with TRBD1. This CDR3 spans 13 amino acids. V lost 8 bases and J lost 3; bases outside the gene matches: 7. Germline values: CDR1 SNHLY, CDR2 FYNNEI. CDR3 residues: CASSGTALYEQYF. The CDR3 DNA reads TGTGCCAGCTCCGGGACAGCACTCTACGAGCAGTACTTC.

The rearrangement joins TRBV5-1 to TRBJ2-3; D is unresolved. The CDR3 loop spans 14 amino acids. Germline V lookup: CDR1 SGHRS, CDR2 YFSETQ. V lost 0 bases and J 6 bases, leaving 11 bases between the germline ends. The CDR3 DNA is TGCGCCAGCAGCTTGGGTGGAGCGCGTGATACGCAGTATTTT. Its protein is CASSLGGARDTQYF.

This clone was seen a few times. The chain recombines TRBV27 with TRBJ2-5; possibly TRBD1 for D (6 bases). The CDR3 contains 14 residues. CDR1 and CDR2 (germline): MNHEY, SMNVEV (reference sequence). The germline V and J ends were trimmed by 4 bases and 4 bases, with 13 bases remaining between them. CDR3 sequence reads: CASSYRVRSETQYF. The CDR3 DNA follows: TGTGCCAGCAGTTACAGGGTAAGGTCAGAGACCCAGTACTTC.

The CDR3 here is CASSRSSEAYEQYF. The CDR3 DNA sequence: TGTGCCAGCAGCCGTTCCAGTGAAGCCTACGAGCAGTACTTC. V and J are TRBV7-2 and TRBJ2-7; the D is unclear. The V gene lost 5 bases and the J gene lost 2 bases, with 13 bases spanning the gap. CDR1 and CDR2 (germline): SGHTA, FQGNSA. The CDR3 covers 14 residues.